Shown below are 24 T cell receptor beta chains from a single sample sequenced in a study of blood T cell repertoires in COVID-19. Assay: immunoSEQ multiplex PCR; the TCRdb copy retains only in-frame clones and omits some. The repertoire holds more than 100,000 clones, with 65% to 85% as singletons. The sample taken for sequencing was PBMCs or T cells enriched from blood (not recorded which). Source of these receptors: a woman aged 25 to 45 who had recovered from COVID-19.

The chain joins TRBV7-2 to TRBJ2-1, with TRBD2 identical over 7 bases. The V and J ends lost 2 bases and 1 base, in that order; junction bases with no gene match: 5. Germline V CDR1 and CDR2: SGHTA, FQGNSA. This CDR3 region has 16 residues. This CDR3 is CASSLRLADSYNEQFF. The CDR3 DNA sequence: TGTGCCAGCAGCTTACGGCTAGCGGATTCCTACAATGAGCAGTTCTTC.

The chain links TRBV6-5 to TRBJ1-4; TRBD1 matches 7 bases. V shed 6 bases, J shed 3 bases, and the junction held 4 bases outside the gene matches. Per germline, CDR1 MNHEY and CDR2 SVGAGI. The CDR3 consists of 14 residues. Written as DNA, the CDR3 is TGTGCCAGCAGGATCAGGGGGGCTAATGAAAAACTGTTTTTT. Protein product: CASRIRGANEKLFF.

This clone was seen a few times. V is TRBV5-6 and J is TRBJ2-7; no firm D call. Germline V gene lookup returns CDR1 SGHDT and CDR2 YYEEEE. V dropped 4 bases and J dropped 2 bases, with 19 bases sitting between them. The CDR3 runs to 16 residues. The CDR3 region has the DNA TGTGCCAGCAGCAAGCTTTTTTTCGGAGCCCCCTACGAGCAGTACTTC. Translating gives CASSKLFFGAPYEQYF.

V gene TRBV7-6 combines with J gene TRBJ2-2; D might be TRBD1 (6 bases). Trimming shortened V by 3 bases and J by 0 bases, and 14 bases separated the two germline ends. The germline CDR1 and CDR2 sequences are SGHVS and FNYEAQ. The CDR3 spans 17 residues. DNA for the CDR3: TGTGCCAGCAGCTTCGTACAGGGTCCCTCGAACACCGGGGAGCTGTTTTTT. Its protein is CASSFVQGPSNTGELFF.

Only a few counts were recorded for this clone. The same CDR3 can be traced to other DNA sequences in this sample. The chain links TRBV18 to TRBJ2-5, with D maybe TRBD2 (5 bases). The germline V and J ends were trimmed by 1 base and 4 bases, with 7 bases remaining between them. The length of the CDR3 is 13 residues. Germline V gives CDR1 KGHSH, CDR2 LQKENI. The CDR3 region is CASSPLGGETQYF. CDR3 DNA sequence: TGTGCCAGCTCACCACTAGGAGGAGAGACCCAGTACTTC. Full variable domain (remainder filled in from reference TRBV18 and TRBJ2-5): NAGVMQNPRHLVRRRGQEARLRCSPMKGHSHVYWYRQLPEEGLKFMVYLQKENIIDESGMPKERFSAEFPKEGPSILRIQQVVRGDSAAYFCASSPLGGETQYFGPGTRLLVL.

CDR3 in DNA: TGTGCCAGCAGTCGAGTGGGGGGAGGCTCTGGAAACACCATATATTTT. It yields the protein CASSRVGGGSGNTIYF. The chain has TRBV7-8 and TRBJ1-3, with a weak D call TRBD1 (5 bases). The CDR3 contains 16 residues. Germline V gene data show CDR1 as SGHVS and CDR2 as FQNEAQ. The V gene lost 6 bases and the J gene lost 0 bases, with 15 bases spanning the gap.

The chain joins TRBV28 to TRBJ1-4; D may be TRBD1 (5 bases). Germline loops: CDR1 MDHEN, CDR2 SYDVKM. The CDR3 totals 14 residues. The ends were cut back, 0 bases at V and 5 bases at J, with 7 bases in the middle. The CDR3 spells CASSLWGPNEKLFF. DNA for the CDR3: TGTGCCAGCAGTTTATGGGGGCCGAATGAAAAACTGTTTTTT. Drawing the rest from reference TRBV28 and TRBJ1-4, the complete variable domain is DVKVTQSSRYLVKRTGEKVFLECVQDMDHENMFWYRQDPGLGLRLIYFSYDVKMKEKGDIPEGYSVSREKKERFSLILESASTNQTSMYLCASSLWGPNEKLFFGSGTQLSVL.

Written as DNA, the CDR3 is TGTGCCAGCAGCAACCAGGACAACGGTGGGTCTTTCTTT. Its translation is CASSNQDNGGSFF. The chain carries TRBV6-2 or TRBV6-3 and TRBJ1-1, with D possibly being TRBD1 (5 bases). The CDR3 runs 13 residues. V lost 6 bases, J lost 12 bases, and 20 bases lay in between. Germline CDR1 and CDR2: MNHEY and SVGEGT.

The chain links TRBV10-3 to TRBJ2-7, with 7 bases fitting TRBD1. V lost 2 bases and J lost 0; bases outside the gene matches: 4. The CDR3 extends over 15 amino acids. Germline CDR1 and CDR2: ENHRY and SYGVKD. The CDR3 spells CAISEGQALSYEQYF. CDR3 nucleotides: TGTGCCATCAGTGAGGGACAGGCCCTCTCCTACGAGCAGTACTTC.

This rearrangement joins TRBV9 to TRBJ2-5, with D unclear. The CDR3 sequence is 13 residues long. V shed 4 bases and J shed 1 base, with 8 bases lying between them. Per germline, CDR1 SGDLS and CDR2 YYNGEE. Here the CDR3 reads CASSSGSQETQYF. The CDR3 nucleotides read TGTGCCAGCAGCTCAGGATCCCAAGAGACCCAGTACTTC.

The chain links TRBV11-2 to TRBJ2-2; 10 nucleotides line up with TRBD2. The germline gives CDR1 SGHAT, CDR2 FQNNGV. CDR3 length equals 17 residues. Unmatched junction bases numbered 7, after V lost 1 base and J lost 5 bases. The CDR3 sequence is CASSLVGLAALTGELFF. The CDR3 DNA reads TGTGCCAGCAGCTTAGTTGGACTAGCGGCTTTGACCGGGGAGCTGTTTTTT.

CDR3: CASSLGVGRNTGELFF. The CDR3 DNA follows: TGTGCCAGCAGCTTAGGTGTCGGGAGAAACACCGGGGAGCTGTTTTTT. This rearrangement joins TRBV7-6 to TRBJ2-2; tentative D call: TRBD2 (6 bases). Trimming left V 1 base short and J 2 bases short, with 11 bases between. Germline lookup yields CDR1 SGHVS and CDR2 FNYEAQ. This CDR3 contains 16 residues.

The rearrangement links TRBV19 to TRBJ1-1; tentatively, D is TRBD1 (5 bases). The CDR3 sequence is 10 residues long. Germline V gene lookup returns CDR1 LNHDA and CDR2 SQIVND (reference sequence). V lost 6 bases and J lost 9, with 8 bases in between. In nucleotides, the CDR3 is TGTGCCAGTAGCTCAGGGAAAGCTTTCTTT. This sequence encodes CASSSGKAFF.

The CDR3, as DNA: TGTGCCAGCAGCTTCGACCAGGGGGGAGAGACCCAGTACTTC. It specifies CASSFDQGGETQYF. This chain joins TRBV5-4 and TRBJ2-5; a possible D gene is TRBD1 (7 bases). Germline V CDR1 and CDR2: SGHNT, YYREEE (reference sequence). The CDR3 runs 14 residues. Trimming stripped 2 bases from V and 4 bases from J, with 12 bases between. The variable domain in full, with the rest retrieved from reference TRBV5-4 and TRBJ2-5, is ETGVTQSPTHLIKTRGQQVTLRCSSQSGHNTVSWYQQALGQGPQFIFQYYREEENGRGNFPPRFSGLQFPNYSSELNVNALELDDSALYLCASSFDQGGETQYFGPGTRLLVL.

This chain uses TRBV18 with TRBJ1-2; TRBD1 is a possible D gene (5 bases). The CDR3 consists of 14 residues. Trimming stripped 1 base from V and 0 bases from J, with 6 bases between. The V gene's germline CDR1 is KGHSH and CDR2 LQKENI. The CDR3 DNA sequence: TGTGCCAGCTCACCACGGGGCCCTAACTATGGCTACACCTTC. Translating gives CASSPRGPNYGYTF. The entire variable domain, with the rest obtained from reference TRBV18 and TRBJ1-2, is as follows: NAGVMQNPRHLVRRRGQEARLRCSPMKGHSHVYWYRQLPEEGLKFMVYLQKENIIDESGMPKERFSAEFPKEGPSILRIQQVVRGDSAAYFCASSPRGPNYGYTFGSGTRLTVV.

This clone appeared once. This chain joins TRBV10-3 and TRBJ2-7, with 8 bases fitting TRBD2. The CDR3 contains 13 residues. Per germline, CDR1 ENHRY and CDR2 SYGVKD. J lost 3 bases, V lost 11 bases, and 9 bases had no gene match. The CDR3 protein is CAVWPGGGYEQYF. Written as DNA, the CDR3 is TGTGCCGTCTGGCCGGGGGGGGGCTACGAGCAGTACTTC.

The V call is TRBV27, the J call TRBJ2-7, with 9 bases matching TRBD2. Unmatched junction bases numbered 12, after V lost 6 bases and J lost 3 bases. The CDR3 extends over 16 amino acids. CDR1 is MNHEY, CDR2 SMNVEV, per germline (reference sequence). The CDR3 nucleotides read TGTGCCAGCAGGAGGGGAGGGCTAGCGGGAAACTACGAGCAGTACTTC. This codes for CASRRGGLAGNYEQYF.

This clone was detected once. The CDR3, as DNA: TGTGCCATCAGTGCCGGGGAGACCCAGTACTTC. It is translated as CAISAGETQYF. The chain has TRBV10-3 and TRBJ2-5; unclear D gene. The CDR3 totals 11 residues. Between the trimmed V and J ends, which lost 4 bases and 5 bases, there was a span of 5 bases. Germline lookup yields CDR1 ENHRY and CDR2 SYGVKD.

This sequence joins TRBV28 and TRBJ2-1, with 9 bases matching TRBD2. The CDR3 has 14 residues. Losses at the gene ends were 10 bases for V and 0 bases for J; bases not matched to a gene: 4. Germline V gives CDR1 MDHEN, CDR2 SYDVKM. The CDR3 region is CAILAGSSYNEQFF. As DNA, the CDR3 is TGTGCCATTCTAGCGGGAAGCTCCTACAATGAGCAGTTCTTC.

The rearrangement joins TRBV7-2 to TRBJ1-2; 11 bases map to TRBD1. Germline V CDR1 and CDR2: SGHTA, FQGNSA. The CDR3 is 16 residues long. J was trimmed by 7 bases and V by 5 bases; bases with no gene match: 12. CDR3 protein: CASSQYGTGGSRGYTF. The CDR3 DNA reads as TGTGCCAGCAGCCAATACGGGACAGGGGGTTCCCGTGGCTACACCTTC.

This clone was detected only once. V usage is TRBV3-1 (or the pseudogene TRBV3-2) and J usage is TRBJ2-1; D is perhaps TRBD2 (5 bases). Germline loops: CDR1 LGHDT, CDR2 YNNKEL (reference sequence). Trimming cost V 8 bases and J 10 bases, with 12 bases left between them. The CDR3 is 11 amino acids. DNA of the CDR3: TGTGCCAGCGACTACGGAAAAGAGCAGTTCTTC. Its protein product is CASDYGKEQFF.

This rearrangement joins TRBV4-3 to TRBJ2-3; unclear D gene. Trimming removed 0 bases from V and 3 bases from J, with 16 bases in between. CDR3 length: 17 amino acids. Germline values: CDR1 LGHNA, CDR2 YSLEER. Written as DNA, the CDR3 is TGCGCCAGCAGCCAAGATCTACCTTTTGAGATGACAGATACGCAGTATTTT. This encodes CASSQDLPFEMTDTQYF.

In this sample, this clone turned up once. The chain combines TRBV5-1 with TRBJ1-1; D ambiguous. With 5 bases removed from V and 2 bases from J, the gap between germline ends came to 10 bases. There are 13 residues in the CDR3. Germline V gives CDR1 SGHRS, CDR2 YFSETQ. The CDR3 sequence is CASSLDTNTEAFF. The CDR3 nucleotides read TGCGCCAGCAGTTTAGACACCAACACTGAAGCTTTCTTT.

The chain employs TRBV7-9 and TRBJ1-3, with unresolved D. Trimming left V 7 bases short and J 0 bases short, with 10 bases between. Germline V gene data show CDR1 as SEHNR and CDR2 as FQNEAQ (reference sequence). This CDR3 is built from 14 residues. For the CDR3, the DNA is TGTGCCAGCATCCGAGAGGGCTCTGGAAACACCATATATTTT. Translation: CASIREGSGNTIYF.